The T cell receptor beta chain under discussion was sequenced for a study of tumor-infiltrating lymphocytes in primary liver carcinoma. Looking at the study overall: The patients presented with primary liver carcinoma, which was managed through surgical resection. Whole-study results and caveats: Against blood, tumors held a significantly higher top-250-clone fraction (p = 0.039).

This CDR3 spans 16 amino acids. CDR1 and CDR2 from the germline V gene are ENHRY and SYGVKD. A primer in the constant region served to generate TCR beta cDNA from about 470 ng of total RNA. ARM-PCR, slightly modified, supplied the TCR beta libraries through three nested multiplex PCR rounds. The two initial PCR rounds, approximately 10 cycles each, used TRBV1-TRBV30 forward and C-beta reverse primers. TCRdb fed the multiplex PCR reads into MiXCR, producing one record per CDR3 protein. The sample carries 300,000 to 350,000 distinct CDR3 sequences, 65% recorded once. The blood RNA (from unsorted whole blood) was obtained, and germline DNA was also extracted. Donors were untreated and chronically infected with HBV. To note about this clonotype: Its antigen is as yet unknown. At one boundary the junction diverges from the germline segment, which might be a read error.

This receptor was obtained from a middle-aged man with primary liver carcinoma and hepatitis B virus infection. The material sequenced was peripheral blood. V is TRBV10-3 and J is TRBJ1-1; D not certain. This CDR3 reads CAISESRGRRFTEAFF. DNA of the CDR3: TGTGCCATCAGTGAGTCCCGTGGCAGGAGATTCACTGAAGCCTTCTTT.